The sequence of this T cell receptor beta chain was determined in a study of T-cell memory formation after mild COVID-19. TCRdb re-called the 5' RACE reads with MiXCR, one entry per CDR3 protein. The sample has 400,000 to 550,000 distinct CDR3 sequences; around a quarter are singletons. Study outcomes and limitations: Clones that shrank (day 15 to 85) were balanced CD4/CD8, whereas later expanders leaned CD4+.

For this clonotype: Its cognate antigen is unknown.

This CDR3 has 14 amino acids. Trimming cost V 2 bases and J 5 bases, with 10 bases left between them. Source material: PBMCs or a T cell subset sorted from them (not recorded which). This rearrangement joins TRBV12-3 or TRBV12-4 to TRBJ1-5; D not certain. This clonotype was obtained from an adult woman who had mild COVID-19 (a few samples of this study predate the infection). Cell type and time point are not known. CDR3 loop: CASSLSAGYQPQHF. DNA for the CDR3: TGTGCCAGCAGTTTATCGGCTGGGTATCAGCCCCAGCATTTT.